These 14 T cell receptor beta chains share one sample of origin, sequenced in a study of T-cell reconstitution after alpha-beta-depleted transplantation in children (dated by TCRdb to about 2016). Library preparation employed PCR. Sequencing instrument: Illumina HiSeq 2500. TCR library preparation used molecular barcoding, with unique molecular identifiers applied to normalize quantification of the TCRbeta repertoire. In TCRdb, the public reads were trimmed at Q25 with fastp and aligned with MiXCR, with productive beta chains retained. Duplicate CDR3 protein sequences are folded into a single record with the most common DNA and genes. For this sample there are 600,000 to 700,000 distinct CDR3 sequences; around 13% appear just once. The ten top clones hold 0.79% of the sample. What this sample's treatment or condition label stands for: allogeneic hematopoietic cell transplantation with graft depleted of TCRalphabeta T cells and CD19 B cells.

The sample in question was PBMCs, obtained before TCRalphabeta/CD19-depleted stem cell transplant. Every receptor here comes from a girl aged 2 to 10 with congenital amegakaryocytic thrombocytopenia, due to receive a stem cell transplant.

The table lists this clonotype with many counts. The gene calls are TRBV7-9 and TRBJ2-1; possibly TRBD2 for D (5 bases). V was pared by 5 bases and J by 3 bases, with 14 bases between. Looked up from germline, CDR1 is SEHNR and CDR2 is FQNEAQ (reference sequence). The CDR3 is 15 residues long. The CDR3 DNA reads as TGTGCCAGCAGCCCGATAACTAGTTTCTACAATGAGCAGTTCTTC. It specifies CASSPITSFYNEQFF.

The chain carries TRBV20-1 and TRBJ2-3, with D possibly being TRBD2 (6 bases). CDR3 length: 15 amino acids. Germline-derived CDR1 and CDR2 are DFQATT and SNEGSKA (reference sequence). Between the trimmed V and J ends, which lost 0 bases and 2 bases, there was a span of 12 bases. This chain's CDR3 is CSAREGGTPTDTQYF. CDR3 nucleotide sequence: TGCAGTGCTAGAGAAGGCGGGACGCCCACAGATACGCAGTATTTT.

About this clonotype: A read error is possible here, since a much larger clone lies one base away. The genes are TRBV4-1 and TRBJ2-1; 8 bases match TRBD2. Germline-derived CDR1 and CDR2 are MGHRA and YSYEKL. This CDR3 spans 16 amino acids. The CDR3 nucleotides are TGCGCCAGCAGCCAAGTGAGCGGGAGCTCCTACAATGAGCAGGTCTTC. Translation: CASSQVSGSSYNEQVF.

The CDR3 DNA follows: TGTGCCAGCAGCGAAGGGGAGTGGGGGCTGTTTTTT. This gives the protein CASSEGEWGLFF. This chain links TRBV21-1 with TRBJ2-2; the D call TRBD2 from the table was never checked on the DNA. TRBV21-1 counts as a pseudogene. The CDR3 consists of 12 residues.

J is TRBJ2-4 and V is TRBV7-9; 7 bases are a match to TRBD2. This CDR3 comprises 17 residues. Germline CDR1 is SEHNR and CDR2 is FQNEAQ (reference sequence). J lost 3 bases, V lost 5 bases, and 13 bases had no gene match. CDR3 sequence reads: CASSRARRGGNKNIQYF. CDR3 DNA: TGTGCCAGCAGCCGCGCGAGGAGGGGAGGGAACAAAAACATTCAGTACTTC.

The V and J genes are TRBV5-6 and TRBJ1-1; D ambiguous. The V gene's germline CDR1 is SGHDT and CDR2 YYEEEE. Trimming left V 1 base short and J 8 bases short, with 18 bases between. CDR3 length: 15 amino acids. The CDR3 sequence is CASSLTRRFHVEAFF. CDR3 bases: TGTGCCAGCAGCTTGACACGCAGGTTTCACGTGGAAGCTTTCTTT.

This clonotype was picked up many times. At one boundary the junction diverges from the germline segment, which might be a read error. The chain couples TRBV28 to TRBJ2-7; D unclear. Germline CDR1 MDHEN, CDR2 SYDVKM. The CDR3 contains 10 residues. CDR3 DNA: TGTGCCAGCGGCTCCTTCGAGCAGTACTTC. It yields the protein CASGSFEQYF.

This clonotype was found many times. The V call is TRBV20-1, the J call TRBJ2-1; 8 bases are shared with TRBD1. CDR1 is DFQATT and CDR2 is SNEGSKA in the germline V gene (reference sequence). CDR3 length: 16 residues. The V gene end was trimmed by 3 bases and the J gene end by 1 base; junction bases not matched to a gene: 8. CDR3 nucleotide sequence: TGCAGTGCTAGTTGGACCTGGGACAGGTCCTACAATGAGCAGTTCTTC. Translation: CSASWTWDRSYNEQFF.

This clonotype was seen at least ten times. The J gene is TRBJ2-1, the V gene TRBV20-1; D may match TRBD1 or TRBD2 (5 bases each). The CDR3 covers 14 residues. The V and J ends lost 0 bases and 10 bases respectively, with 16 bases between them. The germline gives CDR1 DFQATT, CDR2 SNEGSKA (reference sequence). DNA of the CDR3: TGCAGTGCTAGAGACAGGGACCTACGTTACGAGCAGTTCTTC. Residues: CSARDRDLRYEQFF.

This clonotype was detected many times. The V and J genes are TRBV12-3 or TRBV12-4 and TRBJ2-7; 8 bases are shared with TRBD1. With V trimmed by 5 bases and J by 4 bases, 7 bases remained unmatched. CDR3 size: 14 residues. The CDR3 is CASSRRTGNYEQYF. CDR3 DNA: TGTGCCAGCAGTCGGAGGACAGGGAATTACGAGCAGTACTTC.

This clonotype was observed a handful of times. V usage is TRBV20-1 and J usage is TRBJ1-3, with D possibly being TRBD1 (5 bases). V was trimmed by 0 bases and J by 0 bases, leaving 12 bases between them. This CDR3 has 16 residues. Germline assignment: CDR1 DFQATT and CDR2 SNEGSKA (reference sequence). As DNA, the CDR3 is TGCAGTGCTAGAGACCGAGGGGCGGTCTCTGGAAACACCATATATTTT. Protein: CSARDRGAVSGNTIYF.

The sample holds a few counts of this clonotype. The chain links TRBV20-1 to TRBJ2-1; 9 bases map to TRBD2. Germline V gene sequence: CDR1 DFQATT, CDR2 SNEGSKA (reference sequence). The trim removed 6 bases at V and 4 bases at J, leaving 10 bases unmatched. This CDR3 region has 15 residues. Written as DNA, the CDR3 is TGCAGTGCCCCTCCCCGACTAGCGGTTTACAATGAGCAGTTCTTC. As protein: CSAPPRLAVYNEQFF.

This clonotype has at least ten counts. The chain has TRBV5-1 and TRBJ2-7, with a possible D match to TRBD2 (5 bases). V shed 3 bases and J shed 1 base, with 8 bases lying between them. The CDR3 length is 13 residues. Germline CDR1 reads SGHRS; CDR2 reads YFSETQ. The CDR3 sequence: CASSSSGSYEQYF. CDR3 coding DNA: TGCGCCAGCAGCTCCAGCGGATCCTACGAGCAGTACTTC.

The V and J genes are TRBV5-1 and TRBJ2-5; D may be TRBD1 (5 bases). The CDR3 length is 14 residues. Germline V CDR1 and CDR2: SGHRS, YFSETQ. Trimming shortened V by 1 base and J by 5 bases, and 12 bases separated the two germline ends. The CDR3 loop is CASSLIQEGETQYF. In nucleotides, the CDR3 is TGCGCCAGCAGCTTGATACAGGAAGGGGAGACCCAGTACTTC.